This TCR beta chain is drawn from a study of technical replicates of blood from a few donors. The CDR3 totals 14 residues. Germline assignment: CDR1 ENHRY and CDR2 SYGVKD. J gave up 5 bases and V 7 bases, and 10 bases lay outside the gene matches. Repertoires were generated with immunoSEQ multiplex PCR, while TCRdb's copy carries only in-frame clones and drops some. This sample yields about 75,000 clones, of which around 97% are seen a single time; less than 0.2% belongs to the top ten. The V and J genes are TRBV10-3 and TRBJ1-1; 7 nucleotides agree with TRBD1. This TCR was recovered from a human donor in good health. The sequencing input was T cells isolated from PBMCs. The CDR3 loop is CAIISSAGGTEAFF. The CDR3 region has the DNA TGTGCCATCATAAGCTCGGCAGGGGGGACTGAAGCTTTCTTT.